The text below deals with one T cell receptor (beta chain). This clonotype was recorded many times. The target of this receptor is not known. Within one base of it there is no much larger clone, and no base qualities were kept. The data were obtained in a study of kidney transplant recipient with SARS-CoV-2 infection (dated by TCRdb to the early 2020s). CDR1 and CDR2, looked up from the germline V gene (reference sequence), are DFQATT and SNEGSKA. The CDR3 sequence holds 14 residues, the cysteine and valine included. CDR3 DNA only is kept here, 42 bases in frame from base 1. The instrument given in TCRdb is Illumina MiSeq. Profiling of the peripheral T cell repertoire was carried out for human TCRbeta genes. In the source study's methods: Beta-binomial modelling was used to test for differences in clonotype abundance while accounting for variability over time. Expanded clonotypes were checked against the ImmuneCODE reference database of SARS-CoV-2-associated TCRs and mapped to regions of the viral genome. Additional repertoire analyses were carried out for TRBV gene usage, CDR3 length, CDR3 amino acid overlap between time points, clonotype abundance distributions and Jaccard similarity. Clones were called with MiXCR by TCRdb after fastp trimmed the public reads at Q25, and only in-frame beta chains were retained. Each record represents a unique CDR3 protein, reported with the most common genes and DNA among its rows. The V and J calls come from TCRdb's annotation, not from the publication. In this sample the table shows approximately 250,000 distinct CDR3 sequences, around 26% of which occur a single time. The ten largest account for nearly 7.5% of the sample.

Per the publication, the time point label means: pre-pandemic baseline sample and day 111 after first positive SARS-CoV-2 test. Recombination linked TRBV20-1 to TRBJ2-4, and TRBD2 matches 7 of the central bases. The tail of the sequence fits TRBJ2-7 better, so the J call may be wrong. The sample consisted of a blood sample, taken at baseline and on approximately day 120 from a kidney transplant recipient. This sequence was found in a young adult male patient who had COVID-19 and was a kidney transplant recipient. Following a transplant, some T cells may be graft donor cells, not patient cells. For the CDR3, the sequence is CSASRGGSPLEQYV. The DNA sequence follows: TGCAGTGCTAGTCGGGGAGGGAGTCCACTCGAGCAGTACGTC.